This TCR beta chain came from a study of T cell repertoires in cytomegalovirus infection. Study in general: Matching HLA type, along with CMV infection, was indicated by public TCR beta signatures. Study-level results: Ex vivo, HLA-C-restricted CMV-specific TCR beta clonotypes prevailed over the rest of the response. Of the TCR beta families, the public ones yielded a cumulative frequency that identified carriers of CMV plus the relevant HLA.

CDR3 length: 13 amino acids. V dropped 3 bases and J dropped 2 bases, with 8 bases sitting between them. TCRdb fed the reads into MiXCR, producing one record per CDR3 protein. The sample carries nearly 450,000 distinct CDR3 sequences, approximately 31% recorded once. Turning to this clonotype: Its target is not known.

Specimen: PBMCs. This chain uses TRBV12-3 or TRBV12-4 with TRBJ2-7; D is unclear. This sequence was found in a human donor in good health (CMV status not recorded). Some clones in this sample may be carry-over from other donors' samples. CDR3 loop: CASSFYLAYEQYF. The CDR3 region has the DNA TGTGCCAGCAGTTTTTACTTAGCCTACGAGCAGTACTTC.